What follows is one T cell receptor beta chain and its context. What it recognizes is unknown. Via MiXCR, TCRdb re-called the reads, giving one row per CDR3 protein. This sample yields roughly 800,000 distinct CDR3 sequences, of which 25% to 30% are seen a single time; about an eighth belongs to the top ten. These data are taken from a study of T cell repertoires in cytomegalovirus infection. Study-level background: HLA-B-restricted CMV epitopes that are well studied were used alongside recently identified HLA-C-restricted ones. Indications of both CMV infection and matching HLA type were provided by public TCR beta signatures. Study outcomes and limitations: HLA-C-restricted TCR beta clonotypes specific for CMV led the ex vivo response. Individuals carrying CMV plus the relevant HLA were identified by cumulative frequency of public TCR beta families.

Trimming took off 4 bases at V and 1 base at J, with 16 bases between the two ends. Looked up from germline, CDR1 is MNHNS and CDR2 is SASEGT. The CDR3 consists of 16 residues. This clonotype originated in a human donor in good health (CMV status not recorded). Some clones in this sample may be carry-over from other donors' samples. The chain uses TRBV6-1 and TRBJ1-2; D ambiguous. The sample here was cultured CD8+ T cells from PBMCs, taken from culture after CMV antigen stimulation. CDR3 loop: CASSGHLPTLNYGYTF. DNA for the CDR3: TGTGCCAGCAGTGGACATTTGCCGACCCTTAACTATGGCTACACCTTC.